The 4 T cell receptor beta chains given below trace back to one sample, sequenced in a study of T-cell reconstitution after alpha-beta-depleted transplantation in children. Preparation of the TCRbeta library involved a method that used unique molecular identifiers. Each CDR3 protein gets one entry after TCRdb re-called the PCR reads with MiXCR. Of 220,000 or so distinct CDR3 sequences listed, 6.5% to 9% were seen once; the top ten hold about 6.4%. Sequences were derived from PBMCs, mostly from graft donor cells, sampled 180 days after TCRalphabeta/CD19-depleted stem cell transplant. These receptors all stem from a male patient younger than 18 who had a stem cell transplant for acute lymphoblastic leukemia, so the T cells may come from the graft donor.

This clonotype came up many times. Written as DNA, the CDR3 is TGTGCCAGCAGCCCAATGACAGGGACCACAGATACGCAGTATTTT. This encodes CASSPMTGTTDTQYF. The chain combines TRBV6-1 with TRBJ2-3; 7 bases fit TRBD1. The V segment lost 6 bases and the J segment 2 bases; nucleotides outside the gene matches: 8. Germline CDR1 reads MNHNS; CDR2 reads SASEGT. The CDR3 consists of 15 residues.

This clonotype was seen many times. This chain's CDR3 is CAISDWLAGEGETQYF. For the CDR3, the DNA is TGTGCCATCAGTGACTGGCTAGCGGGAGAGGGAGAGACCCAGTACTTC. The chain uses TRBV10-3 and TRBJ2-5; 10 bases match TRBD2. The CDR3 covers 16 residues. V dropped 3 bases and J dropped 4; count of bases not matched to a gene: 8. CDR1 and CDR2 from the germline V gene are ENHRY and SYGVKD.

This clonotype was counted many times. This rearrangement joins TRBV2 to TRBJ1-5; D not certain. The CDR3 length is 14 residues. The V and J ends lost 4 bases and 0 bases respectively, with 7 bases between them. Germline V gives CDR1 SNHLY, CDR2 FYNNEI. CDR3 DNA sequence: TGTGCCAGCAGTGGGGTAATTAGCAATCAGCCCCAGCATTTT. Its protein product is CASSGVISNQPQHF.

This clonotype appeared many times. The chain links TRBV12-3 or TRBV12-4 to TRBJ2-7; a possible D gene is TRBD1 (5 bases). This CDR3 has 14 residues. Trimming cost V 6 bases and J 6 bases, with 18 bases left between them. The CDR3 nucleotides are TGTGCCAGCAGCTTGGGGCCCTGGGGCCCCGAGCAGTACTTC. Its translation: CASSLGPWGPEQYF.